One and the same sample provided the 11 T cell receptor beta chains below, sequenced in a study of T cells after yellow fever vaccination. In TCRdb, the 5' RACE reads were re-called with MiXCR into one record per CDR3 protein. The table shows tens of thousands of distinct CDR3 sequences, with approximately 6.5% occurring only once. The sequences come from CD8+ T cells sorted from PBMCs, collected 5 to 6 days after the first yellow fever vaccination. These TCRs come from a man between 18 and 35 years old who received the YFV17D yellow fever vaccine.

There are many counts of this clonotype. V usage is TRBV27 and J usage is TRBJ1-1; D remains unclear. Germline assignment: CDR1 MNHEY and CDR2 SMNVEV (reference sequence). The ends were cut back, 2 bases at V and 4 bases at J, with 8 bases in the middle. The CDR3 loop spans 13 amino acids. The CDR3 region is CASSLLGPTEAFF. The CDR3 region has the DNA TGTGCCAGCAGTTTACTCGGGCCCACTGAAGCTTTCTTT.

About this clonotype: This could be a read error, since a much larger clone is one nucleotide away. This chain links TRBV7-8 with TRBJ2-5, with no clear D. Germline V CDR1 and CDR2: SGHVS, FQNEAQ. The CDR3 spans 15 residues. Trimming pared 4 bases from V and 5 bases from J, leaving 17 bases between. Written as DNA, the CDR3 is TGTGCCAGCAGCTGGAAACATGGGTTCGCGGAGACCCAGTACTTC. The encoded protein is CASSWKHGFAETQYF. Supplemented by reference TRBV7-8 and TRBJ2-5, the full variable domain reads GAGVSQSPRYKVAKRGQDVALRCDPISGHVSLFWYQQALGQGPEFLTYFQNEAQLDKSGLPSDRFFAERPEGSVSTLKIQRTQQEDSAVYLCASSWKHGFAETQYFGPGTRLLVL.

This clonotype was recorded many times. The V and J genes are TRBV4-1 and TRBJ1-1, with 7 bases matching TRBD1. V lost 3 bases, J lost 5 bases, and 6 bases stayed unmatched. In germline, CDR1 is MGHRA, CDR2 YSYEKL. This CDR3 region has 14 residues. The CDR3 region has the DNA TGCGCCAGCAGCCATACAGGGGTGGGGACTGAAGCTTTCTTT. Translated: CASSHTGVGTEAFF.

The gene calls are TRBV9 and TRBJ2-2; 7 positions match TRBD1. CDR1 is SGDLS and CDR2 is YYNGEE in the germline V gene. Unmatched junction bases numbered 7, after V lost 3 bases and J lost 5 bases. CDR3 length equals 15 residues. This CDR3 reads CASSAPTGPTGELFF. The CDR3 DNA sequence: TGTGCCAGCAGCGCTCCGACAGGGCCTACCGGGGAGCTGTTTTTT.

Comment on this clonotype: A much more abundant neighbour one base away suggests this may be a read error. The J gene is TRBJ2-1, the V gene TRBV27, with unresolved D. This CDR3 spans 13 amino acids. Germline-derived CDR1 and CDR2 are MNHEY and SMNVEV (reference sequence). This CDR3 is CAISPYVGDEQFF. CDR3 coding DNA: TGTGCCATCAGTCCATACGTTGGCGATGAGCAGTTCTTC.

V usage is TRBV4-1 and J usage is TRBJ2-7, with D perhaps TRBD2 (5 bases). This CDR3 spans 14 amino acids. Germline-derived CDR1 and CDR2 are MGHRA and YSYEKL. V was pared by 1 base and J by 4 bases, with 11 bases between. The CDR3 loop reads CASSQGDSAYEQYF. CDR3 DNA: TGCGCCAGCAGCCAAGGGGATAGCGCGTACGAGCAGTACTTC.

This clonotype was seen repeatedly, ten times or more. This chain joins TRBV6-5 and TRBJ2-1; 7 positions agree with TRBD2. Germline values: CDR1 MNHEY, CDR2 SVGAGI. V trimming: 0 bases; J trimming: 5 bases; junction bases outside the gene matches: 7. There are 16 residues in the CDR3. The CDR3 DNA follows: TGTGCCAGCAGTTACTCGACTAGCCTAAACCACAATGAGCAGTTCTTC. It yields the protein CASSYSTSLNHNEQFF.

This clonotype has a handful of counts. This chain links TRBV20-1 with TRBJ2-5; D remains ambiguous. This CDR3 has 13 residues. V was cut by 4 bases and J by 1 base, with 10 bases left in between. Germline assignment: CDR1 DFQATT and CDR2 SNEGSKA (reference sequence). The CDR3 DNA reads TGCAGTGCTACCCCACTGAGCCAAGAGACCCAGTACTTC. Translated: CSATPLSQETQYF.

This clonotype showed up just a few times. V gene TRBV5-1 combines with J gene TRBJ1-2; D may be TRBD1 (5 bases). Germline lookup yields CDR1 SGHRS and CDR2 YFSETQ. Between the trimmed V and J ends, which lost 4 bases and 2 bases, there was a span of 9 bases. CDR3 size: 13 residues. This CDR3 is CASSATENYGYTF. The CDR3 region has the DNA TGCGCCAGCAGCGCGACAGAAAACTATGGCTACACCTTC.

This clonotype was counted only a few times. The V gene is TRBV6-2 or TRBV6-3, the J gene TRBJ2-1; D is ambiguous. Germline CDR1 and CDR2: MNHEY and SVGEGT. CDR3 size: 12 residues. This CDR3 is CATGATHNEQFF. Here the CDR3 DNA reads TGTGCTACTGGAGCTACCCACAATGAGCAGTTCTTC.

The table lists this clonotype with many counts. V is TRBV5-6 and J is TRBJ2-1; D possibly uses TRBD1 or TRBD2 (5 bases each). The V and J ends lost 7 bases and 1 base respectively, with 9 bases between them. The germline V gene has CDR1 SGHDT and CDR2 YYEEEE. The CDR3 has 13 residues. The CDR3 here is CASGDHSYNEQFF. CDR3 coding DNA: TGTGCCAGCGGGGACCATTCCTACAATGAGCAGTTCTTC.